This TCR beta chain was sequenced for a study of T cells in Graves' hyperthyroidism and ophthalmopathy. Study-wide results and limits: Classification by a 13 V-J model distinguished ophthalmopathy from stable hyperthyroidism. Prediction of ophthalmopathy progression came a median around 6.1 months pre-onset.

This clonotype was counted only a few times. The antigen is undetermined. CDR1 and CDR2 (germline): MNHEY, SVGAGI. CDR3 size: 15 residues. J gave up 3 bases and V 2 bases, and 3 bases lay outside the gene matches. Patients counted as stable if ophthalmopathy did not develop within 18 months. Amplification targeted TCR beta CDR3 regions from RNA transcripts. The HTBI primer set drove a first-round RT-PCR of the TCR CDR3. TCRdb analysed the multiplex PCR reads with MiXCR anew, one entry per CDR3 protein. The table shows some 720,000 distinct CDR3 sequences, with over 15% occurring only once. The sequence was collected from a man younger than 35 with Graves' hyperthyroidism. Sequencing used blood. This chain joins TRBV6-5 and TRBJ1-4; 7 bases agree with TRBD1. The DNA of the CDR3 is TGTGCCAGCAGTTACGAGGGGGCCGCTAATGAAAAACTGTTTTTT. Protein product: CASSYEGAANEKLFF.